The 13 T cell receptor beta chains reported below all come from one sample, sequenced in a study of identical twins. A single record per CDR3 protein comes from TCRdb applying MiXCR to the 5' RACE reads. The table shows 1.5 million to 2 million distinct CDR3 sequences, with roughly a third occurring only once. Sequencing was performed on cord blood. These receptors all stem from a newborn girl in good health.

This chain connects TRBV5-1 to TRBJ1-1; D gene uncertain. Germline V lookup: CDR1 SGHRS, CDR2 YFSETQ. V dropped 4 bases and J dropped 9 bases, with 19 bases sitting between them. The CDR3 runs 14 residues. CDR3 nucleotide sequence: TGCGCCAGCAGCCCCCAAATCAAGGCGCTCCAAGCTTTCTTT. Translating gives CASSPQIKALQAFF.

This clonotype has only a few counts. A much larger clone sits a single nucleotide away, making a read error possible. The gene calls are TRBV4-1 and TRBJ2-1, with 9 bases that match TRBD1. This CDR3 comprises 13 residues. CDR1 is MGHRA and CDR2 is YSYEKL in the germline V gene. V was clipped by 4 bases and J by 6 bases; unmatched bases: 1. The CDR3 DNA follows: TGCGCCAGCAGCCGGACAGGGGTCAATGAGCAGTTCTTC. Translated: CASSRTGVNEQFF.

This clonotype was counted a few times. CDR3 in amino acids: CASTFRGLSYEQYF. CDR3 in DNA: TGTGCCAGCACCTTTAGGGGCCTCTCCTACGAGCAGTACTTC. The chain has TRBV2 and TRBJ2-7; D might be TRBD1 (5 bases). CDR3 length: 14 residues. Between the trimmed V and J ends, which lost 7 bases and 0 bases, there was a span of 13 bases. Germline V lookup: CDR1 SNHLY, CDR2 FYNNEI.

In its sample, this clonotype was seen a few times. The rearrangement uses TRBV29-1 and TRBJ1-2; 7 bases are a match to TRBD1. Germline V gene sequence: CDR1 SQVTM, CDR2 ANQGSEA. V shed 4 bases and J 4 bases; nucleotides not matched to a gene: 6. The CDR3 totals 13 residues. CDR3 in DNA: TGCAGCGTTGTAAGACAGGGAGTCTATGGCTACACCTTC. It is translated as CSVVRQGVYGYTF.

The rearrangement joins TRBV6-2 or TRBV6-3 to TRBJ2-4; D ambiguous. Germline lookup yields CDR1 MNHEY and CDR2 SVGEGT. This CDR3 comprises 13 residues. V was cut by 2 bases and J by 4 bases, with 6 bases left in between. The CDR3 reads CASSYPGKNIQYF. CDR3 coding DNA: TGTGCCAGCAGTTACCCTGGGAAAAACATTCAGTACTTC.

The chain recombines TRBV4-1 with TRBJ2-5; tentatively, D is TRBD2 (6 bases). This CDR3 has 15 residues. Trimming left V 1 base short and J 1 base short, with 10 bases between. Germline CDR1 reads MGHRA; CDR2 reads YSYEKL. The CDR3 sequence is CASSQGTRGQETQYF. The CDR3 nucleotides read TGCGCCAGCAGCCAAGGTACGCGGGGCCAAGAGACCCAGTACTTC.

This clonotype was seen only a few times. The chain carries TRBV5-5 and TRBJ2-7; TRBD1 is a possible D gene (6 bases). V lost 0 bases to trimming and J lost 0 bases, with 16 bases between them. CDR3 length equals 17 residues. The V gene's germline CDR1 is SGHKS and CDR2 YYEKEE (reference sequence). The CDR3 DNA sequence: TGTGCCAGCAGCTTGGTTTTGGGGGCAGGCTACTCCTACGAGCAGTACTTC. Protein sequence: CASSLVLGAGYSYEQYF.

This clonotype was detected only a few times. The rearrangement joins TRBV12-3 or TRBV12-4 to TRBJ2-3; D unresolved. V was cut by 7 bases and J by 3 bases, with 14 bases left in between. This CDR3 has 14 amino acids. The CDR3 loop is CASTLRGGTDTQYF. The CDR3 DNA reads as TGTGCCAGCACCCTTCGAGGCGGTACAGATACGCAGTATTTT.

The rearrangement joins TRBV4-2 to TRBJ1-6; the match to TRBD1 covers 7 bases. The V segment lost 1 base and the J segment 8 bases; nucleotides outside the gene matches: 5. CDR1 and CDR2 (germline): LGHNA, YNFKEQ. The CDR3 is 15 amino acids. CDR3 nucleotides: TGTGCCAGCAGCCAAGTATCCAGGGGGTATTCACCCCTCCACTTT. The encoded protein is CASSQVSRGYSPLHF.

This chain links TRBV20-1 with TRBJ1-2; D unclear. The CDR3 has 11 residues. Germline CDR1 and CDR2: DFQATT and SNEGSKA (reference sequence). The CDR3 region has the DNA TGCATCGGACGTCCTCTGGTAGGCTACACCTTC. As protein: CIGRPLVGYTF.

The V and J genes are TRBV6-5 and TRBJ2-3, with 11 bases fitting TRBD1. CDR3 length equals 15 residues. J was trimmed by 5 bases and V by 5 bases; bases with no gene match: 6. The germline V gene has CDR1 MNHEY and CDR2 SVGAGI. This chain's CDR3 is CASSGEGQGGDTQYF. CDR3 in DNA: TGTGCCAGCAGTGGAGAGGGACAGGGGGGAGATACGCAGTATTTT.

A few counts support this clonotype. A read error may account for a junction end that differs from germline. The gene calls are TRBV3-1 and TRBJ2-7, with D possibly being TRBD2 (6 bases). The germline gives CDR1 LGHDT, CDR2 YNNKEL (reference sequence). The CDR3 totals 14 residues. The CDR3 spells CASSQTRASYVQYF. As DNA, the CDR3 is TGTGCCAGCAGCCAGACTAGGGCTTCCTACGTGCAGTACTTC.

This clonotype showed up just a few times. The chain links TRBV12-3 or TRBV12-4 to TRBJ2-7, with a tentative D call TRBD1 (6 bases). V was trimmed by 1 base and J by 1 base, leaving 14 bases between them. This CDR3 spans 16 amino acids. Here the CDR3 DNA reads TGTGCCAGCAGTTTAGGTACCAATAGGGGGTCCTACGAGCAGTACTTC. This sequence encodes CASSLGTNRGSYEQYF.